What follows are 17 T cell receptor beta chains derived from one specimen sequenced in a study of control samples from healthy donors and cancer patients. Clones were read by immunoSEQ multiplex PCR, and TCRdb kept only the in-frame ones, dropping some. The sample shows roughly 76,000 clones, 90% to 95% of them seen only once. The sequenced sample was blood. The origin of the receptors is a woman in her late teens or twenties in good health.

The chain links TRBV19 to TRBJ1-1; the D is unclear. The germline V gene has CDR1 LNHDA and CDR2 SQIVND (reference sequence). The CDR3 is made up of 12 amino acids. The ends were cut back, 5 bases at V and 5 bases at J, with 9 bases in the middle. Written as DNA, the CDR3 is TGTGCCAGTAGTGCTGGCCGGACTGAAGCTTTCTTT. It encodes CASSAGRTEAFF.

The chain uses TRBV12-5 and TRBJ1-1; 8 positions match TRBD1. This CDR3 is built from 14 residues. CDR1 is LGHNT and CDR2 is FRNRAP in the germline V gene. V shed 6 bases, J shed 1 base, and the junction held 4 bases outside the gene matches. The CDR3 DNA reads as TGTGCTAGTGGCGCCGGGACAGGGAACACTGAAGCTTTCTTT. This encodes CASGAGTGNTEAFF.

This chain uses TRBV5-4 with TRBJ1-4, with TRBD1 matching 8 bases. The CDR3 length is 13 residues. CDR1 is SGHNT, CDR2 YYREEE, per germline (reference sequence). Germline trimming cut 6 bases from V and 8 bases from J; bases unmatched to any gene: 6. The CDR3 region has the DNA TGTGCCAGCACCAAAGACAGGGGCGAAAAACTGTTTTTT. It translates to CASTKDRGEKLFF.

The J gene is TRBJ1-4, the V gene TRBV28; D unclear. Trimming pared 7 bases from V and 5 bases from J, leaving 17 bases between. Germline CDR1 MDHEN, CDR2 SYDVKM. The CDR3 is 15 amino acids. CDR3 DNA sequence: TGTGCCAGCAAACACCAGGACCGGGCGAATGAAAAACTGTTTTTT. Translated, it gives CASKHQDRANEKLFF.

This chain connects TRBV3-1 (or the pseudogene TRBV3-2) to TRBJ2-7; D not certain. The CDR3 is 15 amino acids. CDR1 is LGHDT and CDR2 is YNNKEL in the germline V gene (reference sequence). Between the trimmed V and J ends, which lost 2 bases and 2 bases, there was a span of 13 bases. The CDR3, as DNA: TGTGCCAGCAGCCAATCTGGAATCCCGACCTACGAGCAGTACTTC. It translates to CASSQSGIPTYEQYF.

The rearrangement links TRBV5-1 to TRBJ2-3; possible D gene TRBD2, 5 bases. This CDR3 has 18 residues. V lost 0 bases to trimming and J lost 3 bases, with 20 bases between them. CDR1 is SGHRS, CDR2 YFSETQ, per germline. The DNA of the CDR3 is TGCGCCAGCAGCTTGGATTCGGGAAGCGGCGGTCCAACAGATACGCAGTATTTT. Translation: CASSLDSGSGGPTDTQYF.

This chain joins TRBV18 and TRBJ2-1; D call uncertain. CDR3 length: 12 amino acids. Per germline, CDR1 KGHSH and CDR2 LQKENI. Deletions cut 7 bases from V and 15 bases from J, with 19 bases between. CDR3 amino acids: CASLKMQSTPFF. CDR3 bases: TGTGCCAGCTTAAAAATGCAGTCAACCCCGTTCTTC.

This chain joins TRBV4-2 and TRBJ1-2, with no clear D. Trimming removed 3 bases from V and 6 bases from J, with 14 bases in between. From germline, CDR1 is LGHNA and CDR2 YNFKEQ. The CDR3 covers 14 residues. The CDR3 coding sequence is TGTGCCAGCAGCCAGGCCGACCCAGAACATGGCTACACCTTC. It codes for CASSQADPEHGYTF.

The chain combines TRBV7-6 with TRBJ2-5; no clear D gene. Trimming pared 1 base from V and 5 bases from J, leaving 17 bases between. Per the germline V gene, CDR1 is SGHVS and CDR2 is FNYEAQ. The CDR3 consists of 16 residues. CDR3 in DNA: TGTGCCAGCAGCTTAGGGGCAGGTCTCTCGGCGGAGACCCAGTACTTC. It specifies CASSLGAGLSAETQYF.

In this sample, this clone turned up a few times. The CDR3 region has the DNA TGTGCCAGCAGCCTGACAGAAATCGGCTACACCTTC. Translation: CASSLTEIGYTF. V is TRBV7-9 and J is TRBJ1-2; D possibly corresponds to TRBD1 (5 bases). From germline, CDR1 is SEHNR and CDR2 FQNEAQ (reference sequence). Trimming pared 5 bases from V and 8 bases from J, leaving 12 bases between. This CDR3 has 12 amino acids.

CDR3 bases: TGCAGTGCGGCACAGATAGAGACCCAGTACTTC. Residues: CSAAQIETQYF. J is TRBJ2-5 and V is TRBV20-1; no clear D. V shed 6 bases and J shed 4 bases, with 9 bases lying between them. This CDR3 spans 11 amino acids. Germline CDR1 reads DFQATT; CDR2 reads SNEGSKA (reference sequence).

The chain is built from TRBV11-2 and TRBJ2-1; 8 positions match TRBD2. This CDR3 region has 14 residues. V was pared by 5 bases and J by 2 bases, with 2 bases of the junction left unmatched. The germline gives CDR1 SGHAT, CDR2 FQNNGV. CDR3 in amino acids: CASSQLAAYNEQFF. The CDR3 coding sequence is TGTGCCAGCAGCCAACTAGCGGCCTACAATGAGCAGTTCTTC.

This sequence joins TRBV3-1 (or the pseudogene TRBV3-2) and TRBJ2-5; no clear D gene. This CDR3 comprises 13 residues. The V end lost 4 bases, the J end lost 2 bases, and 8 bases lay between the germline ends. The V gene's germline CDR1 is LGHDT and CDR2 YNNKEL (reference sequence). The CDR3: CASSRRLQETQYF. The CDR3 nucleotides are TGTGCCAGCAGCCGGCGATTGCAAGAGACCCAGTACTTC.

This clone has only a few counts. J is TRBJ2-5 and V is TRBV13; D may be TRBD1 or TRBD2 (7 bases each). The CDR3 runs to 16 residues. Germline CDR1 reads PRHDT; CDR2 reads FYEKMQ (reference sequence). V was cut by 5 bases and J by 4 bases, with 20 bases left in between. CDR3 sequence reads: CASSIRRQGEGETQYF. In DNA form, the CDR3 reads TGTGCCAGCAGCATTAGACGCCAGGGGGAGGGAGAGACCCAGTACTTC.

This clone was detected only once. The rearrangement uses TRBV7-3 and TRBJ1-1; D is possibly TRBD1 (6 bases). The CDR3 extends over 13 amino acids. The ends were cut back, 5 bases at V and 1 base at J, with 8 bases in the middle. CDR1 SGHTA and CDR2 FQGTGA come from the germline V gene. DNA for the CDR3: TGTGCCAGCAGCCAACAGGGGAACACTGAAGCTTTCTTT. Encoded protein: CASSQQGNTEAFF.

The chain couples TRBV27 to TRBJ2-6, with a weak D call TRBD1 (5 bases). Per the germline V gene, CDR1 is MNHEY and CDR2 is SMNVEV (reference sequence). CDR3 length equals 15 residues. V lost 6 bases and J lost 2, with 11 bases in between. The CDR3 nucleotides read TGTGCCAGCAGCTCTCTAGGGGCTGGGGCCAACGTCCTGACTTTC. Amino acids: CASSSLGAGANVLTF.

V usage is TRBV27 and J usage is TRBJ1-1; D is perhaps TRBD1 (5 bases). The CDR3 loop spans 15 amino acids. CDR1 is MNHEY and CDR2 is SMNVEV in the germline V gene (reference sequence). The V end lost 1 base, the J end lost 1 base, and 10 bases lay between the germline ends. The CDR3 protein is CASSLYSGRNTEAFF. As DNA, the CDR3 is TGTGCCAGCAGTTTATACTCAGGGAGGAACACTGAAGCTTTCTTT.